The 27 T cell receptor beta chains presented below share a single source sample, sequenced in a study of T cell repertoires in cytomegalovirus infection. No antigens are known for them. One entry per CDR3 protein results from TCRdb running MiXCR on the reads. The repertoire holds around 120,000 distinct CDR3 sequences, with under 55% as singletons. Sequences were derived from CD8+ T cells from cultured PBMCs, sampled from culture after CMV antigen stimulation. The receptor set was obtained from a human donor in good health (CMV status not recorded). Some clones in this sample may be carry-over from other donors' samples.

This chain uses TRBV20-1 with TRBJ1-5; D gene uncertain. Germline values: CDR1 DFQATT, CDR2 SNEGSKA (reference sequence). V was trimmed by 0 bases and J by 6 bases, leaving 21 bases between them. The CDR3 has 17 residues. CDR3: CSARDHGQAFLSQPQHF. For the CDR3, the DNA is TGCAGTGCTAGAGATCACGGGCAGGCTTTTTTGTCTCAGCCCCAGCATTTT.

This sequence joins TRBV12-3 or TRBV12-4 and TRBJ2-5; 10 nucleotides match TRBD2. This CDR3 contains 19 residues. The J segment lost 0 bases and the V segment lost 4 bases, leaving 14 bases of the junction unmatched. The CDR3 here is CASSSRTRLAGDYQETQYF. The CDR3 bases are TGTGCCAGCAGTTCACGAACCCGCCTAGCGGGGGACTACCAAGAGACCCAGTACTTC.

This chain uses TRBV6-5 with TRBJ2-7; 12 positions agree with TRBD2. V trimming: 5 bases; J trimming: 5 bases; junction bases outside the gene matches: 4. Germline lookup yields CDR1 MNHEY and CDR2 SVGAGI. This CDR3 is built from 14 residues. The CDR3 DNA reads TGTGCCAGCAGTACCGCTAGCGGGGGGGACGAGCAGTACTTC. The encoded protein is CASSTASGGDEQYF.

This sequence joins TRBV7-9 and TRBJ1-1; no clear D gene. This CDR3 has 13 amino acids. V was pared by 1 base and J by 4 bases, with 7 bases between. Germline-derived CDR1 and CDR2 are SEHNR and FQNEAQ (reference sequence). In DNA, the CDR3 is TGTGCCAGCAGCTTAGTCAGCCCCACTGAAGCTTTCTTT. Encoded protein: CASSLVSPTEAFF.

This clonotype was recorded only once. The gene calls are TRBV20-1 and TRBJ2-7, with 7 bases fitting TRBD2. V dropped 0 bases and J dropped 3; count of bases not matched to a gene: 8. Germline V gene lookup returns CDR1 DFQATT and CDR2 SNEGSKA (reference sequence). This CDR3 is 15 amino acids long. The CDR3 DNA sequence: TGCAGTGCTAGAGACTTTGGACTAGGTGGCTACGAGCAGTACTTC. Its translation is CSARDFGLGGYEQYF.

The rearrangement uses TRBV9 and TRBJ1-2, with 12 bases matching TRBD1. CDR1 and CDR2 (germline): SGDLS, YYNGEE. Losses at the gene ends were 8 bases for V and 4 bases for J; bases not matched to a gene: 12. This CDR3 has 16 amino acids. In nucleotides, the CDR3 is TGTGCCAGGGGTTGTCGGGACAGGGGGCTTCGCTATGGCTACACCTTC. Its protein is CARGCRDRGLRYGYTF. The whole variable domain, remainder taken from reference TRBV9 and TRBJ1-2, is DSGVTQTPKHLITATGQRVTLRCSPRSGDLSVYWYQQSLDQGLQFLIQYYNGEERAKGNILERFSAQQFPDLHSELNLSSLELGDSALYFCARGCRDRGLRYGYTFGSGTRLTVV.

CDR3 bases: TGTGCCGCAACCACCCGCAGGGCTAATGAAAAACTGTTTTTT. Amino acids: CAATTRRANEKLFF. This chain uses TRBV15 with TRBJ1-4; weak D call: TRBD1 (5 bases). Between the trimmed V and J ends, which lost 11 bases and 3 bases, there was a span of 16 bases. CDR1 is LNHNV, CDR2 YYDKDF, per germline (reference sequence). CDR3 size: 14 residues.

This clonotype turned up a few times. This chain uses TRBV28 with TRBJ2-3; the D gene is possibly TRBD2 (5 bases). The germline V gene encodes CDR1 MDHEN and CDR2 SYDVKM. V was pared by 5 bases and J by 2 bases, with 17 bases between. This CDR3 spans 16 amino acids. As DNA, the CDR3 is TGTGCCAGCAGTGACTTACTAGGTGTGATCACAGATACGCAGTATTTT. This sequence encodes CASSDLLGVITDTQYF.

V usage is TRBV11-3 and J usage is TRBJ2-1; D remains ambiguous. V was shortened by 5 bases and J by 13 bases, with 18 bases between the two germline ends. In germline, CDR1 is SGHNT, CDR2 YENEEA. The length of the CDR3 is 13 residues. CDR3 residues: CASSQSKMARQFF. CDR3 DNA sequence: TGTGCCAGCAGCCAGTCCAAGATGGCTAGACAGTTCTTC.

In this sample, this clonotype turned up many times. CDR3 sequence: CASSFEFQGATDTQYF. CDR3 bases: TGTGCCAGCAGCTTTGAGTTCCAGGGGGCAACAGATACGCAGTATTTT. The chain uses TRBV7-6 and TRBJ2-3, with TRBD1 matching over 8 bases. The CDR3 is made up of 16 amino acids. Trimming cost V 3 bases and J 3 bases; bases outside gene matches: 8. Germline V gene data show CDR1 as SGHVS and CDR2 as FNYEAQ.

The chain has TRBV28 and TRBJ2-1, with D maybe TRBD1 (6 bases). Germline values: CDR1 MDHEN, CDR2 SYDVKM. This CDR3 has 12 amino acids. V was cut by 7 bases and J by 7 bases, with 11 bases left in between. The DNA for the CDR3 is TGTGCCAGCACCGGTCAGGGGAATGAGCAGTTCTTC. This codes for CASTGQGNEQFF.

This clonotype appeared many times. The V and J genes are TRBV4-1 and TRBJ2-7, with D possibly matching TRBD2 (5 bases). Trimming pared 4 bases from V and 0 bases from J, leaving 7 bases between. The CDR3 loop spans 13 amino acids. The germline CDR1 and CDR2 sequences are MGHRA and YSYEKL. CDR3 residues: CASSPGYSYEQYF. The CDR3 nucleotides are TGCGCCAGCAGCCCGGGATACTCCTACGAGCAGTACTTC.

J is TRBJ1-1 and V is TRBV7-9; D is unclear. The V end was cut by 2 bases, the J end by 11 bases, with 9 bases between. The CDR3 covers 11 residues. The germline CDR1 and CDR2 sequences are SEHNR and FQNEAQ (reference sequence). Here the CDR3 DNA reads TGTGCCAGCAGCTTACCCCCTTCCGCTTTCTTT. Protein sequence: CASSLPPSAFF.

This clonotype was seen only a few times. The chain recombines TRBV12-3 or TRBV12-4 with TRBJ2-7, with no clear D. This CDR3 comprises 12 residues. Deletions cut 3 bases from V and 3 bases from J, with 6 bases between. The CDR3 here is CASSFRLYEQYF. In DNA, the CDR3 is TGTGCCAGCAGTTTTCGGCTCTACGAGCAGTACTTC.

This clonotype was detected ten times or more. The V gene is TRBV29-1, the J gene TRBJ1-4; 9 bases match TRBD1. Germline V gene sequence: CDR1 SQVTM, CDR2 ANQGSEA. The CDR3 extends over 14 amino acids. J lost 6 bases, V lost 4 bases, and 6 bases had no gene match. The CDR3 region is CSVGETGGDEKLFF. The CDR3 DNA reads TGCAGCGTTGGAGAGACAGGGGGGGATGAAAAACTGTTTTTT.

This clonotype was seen a few times. This sequence joins TRBV11-1 and TRBJ2-3, with unresolved D. This CDR3 has 14 residues. Germline values: CDR1 SGHAT, CDR2 FQDESV (reference sequence). Trimming removed 1 base at V and 2 bases at J, with 7 bases between. The CDR3 coding sequence is TGTGCCAGCAGCTTAGGGGCTTACACAGATACGCAGTATTTT. Protein: CASSLGAYTDTQYF.

The CDR3 nucleotides are TGTGCCAGCAGTTCCAGGGGGGGCAATCAGCCCCAGCATTTT. Its translation is CASSSRGGNQPQHF. The chain links TRBV7-9 to TRBJ1-5; the match to TRBD1 covers 7 bases. This CDR3 comprises 14 residues. Per germline, CDR1 SEHNR and CDR2 FQNEAQ (reference sequence). V gave up 6 bases and J gave up 2 bases; unmatched junction bases: 4.

This clonotype was detected many times. The chain recombines TRBV7-2 with TRBJ1-1; D is perhaps TRBD1 (5 bases). V gave up 5 bases and J gave up 0 bases, with 7 bases separating them. The length of the CDR3 is 13 residues. CDR1 is SGHTA and CDR2 is FQGNSA in the germline V gene. The CDR3 sequence is CASSQTVNTEAFF. The CDR3 nucleotides are TGTGCCAGCAGCCAGACAGTGAACACTGAAGCTTTCTTT. Full variable domain (rest looked up from reference TRBV7-2 and TRBJ1-1): GAGVSQSPSNKVTEKGKDVELRCDPISGHTALYWYRQSLGQGLEFLIYFQGNSAPDKSGLPSDRFSAERTGGSVSTLTIQRTQQEDSAVYLCASSQTVNTEAFFGQGTRLTVV.

The chain joins TRBV7-8 to TRBJ2-7, with TRBD1 as a possible D gene (5 bases). The germline V and J ends were trimmed by 1 base and 3 bases, with 10 bases remaining between them. There are 14 residues in the CDR3. Germline assignment: CDR1 SGHVS and CDR2 FQNEAQ. CDR3 sequence: CASSLVVGDYEQYF. The CDR3 DNA is TGTGCCAGCAGCTTAGTGGTAGGGGACTACGAGCAGTACTTC.

In this sample, this clonotype turned up a few times. The J gene is TRBJ1-1, the V gene TRBV3-1; D gene unclear. In germline, CDR1 is LGHDT, CDR2 YNNKEL (reference sequence). V shed 1 base and J shed 4 bases, with 10 bases lying between them. The CDR3 is 14 amino acids. As DNA, the CDR3 is TGTGCCAGCAGCCAAGTCCTTCGGGGCACTGAAGCTTTCTTT. This gives the protein CASSQVLRGTEAFF. Combining the CDR3 with reference TRBV3-1 and TRBJ1-1 gives the whole variable domain DTAVSQTPKYLVTQMGNDKSIKCEQNLGHDTMYWYKQDSKKFLKIMFSYNNKELIINETVPNRFSPKSPDKAHLNLHINSLELGDSAVYFCASSQVLRGTEAFFGQGTRLTVV.

This clonotype was detected only a few times. The J gene is TRBJ2-2, the V gene TRBV2; 8 positions agree with TRBD1. Germline lookup yields CDR1 SNHLY and CDR2 FYNNEI. The junction had 12 bases not matched to a gene; V was cut back by 9 bases and J by 6 bases. The CDR3 spans 15 residues. The CDR3 nucleotides read TGTGCCAGTAGTCCGGGACAGGACCCACCCGGGGAGCTGTTTTTT. It codes for CASSPGQDPPGELFF.

This chain connects TRBV19 to TRBJ2-2; D is ambiguous. Trimming took off 4 bases at V and 3 bases at J, with 3 bases between the two ends. Germline loops: CDR1 LNHDA, CDR2 SQIVND (reference sequence). CDR3 size: 12 residues. In DNA, the CDR3 is TGTGCCAGTAGTACCCACACCGGGGAGCTGTTTTTT. Translated, it gives CASSTHTGELFF.

The rearrangement links TRBV4-1 to TRBJ1-4, with D uncertain. The germline CDR1 and CDR2 sequences are MGHRA and YSYEKL. This CDR3 has 14 amino acids. Trimming removed 1 base at V and 13 bases at J, with 16 bases between. The CDR3 sequence is CASSQGLGTVILFF. In DNA, the CDR3 is TGCGCCAGCAGCCAAGGTCTTGGTACTGTAATACTGTTTTTT.

This clonotype was counted only a few times. The chain is built from TRBV11-2 and TRBJ2-3, with TRBD1 matching over 10 bases. CDR3 length: 17 residues. V shed 6 bases, J shed 0 bases, and the junction held 9 bases outside the gene matches. In germline, CDR1 is SGHAT, CDR2 FQNNGV. The chain's CDR3 is CASRGTGVRRSTDTQYF. The CDR3, as DNA: TGTGCCAGCAGGGGGACAGGGGTCAGACGTAGCACAGATACGCAGTATTTT.

The chain carries TRBV19 and TRBJ1-2; TRBD1 matches 7 bases. V was clipped by 9 bases and J by 4 bases; unmatched bases: 5. The CDR3 runs to 12 residues. Per the germline V gene, CDR1 is LNHDA and CDR2 is SQIVND (reference sequence). CDR3 bases: TGTGCCAGCATGACAGGGACCTATGGCTACACCTTC. Its translation is CASMTGTYGYTF.

The chain is built from TRBV20-1 and TRBJ1-6; D unclear. Deletions cut 3 bases from V and 5 bases from J, with 8 bases between. This CDR3 is 13 amino acids long. The germline V gene encodes CDR1 DFQATT and CDR2 SNEGSKA (reference sequence). This chain's CDR3 is CSARESNNSPLHF. DNA of the CDR3: TGCAGTGCTAGGGAGAGTAATAATTCACCCCTCCACTTT.

The chain combines TRBV3-1 with TRBJ2-7; TRBD2 aligns across 8 bases. In germline, CDR1 is LGHDT, CDR2 YNNKEL (reference sequence). Trimming took 4 bases from V and 7 from J; bases not matched to a gene: 9. The CDR3 totals 14 residues. The CDR3 loop is CASSPGGLAGEQYF. DNA for the CDR3: TGTGCCAGCAGCCCAGGTGGGTTAGCGGGGGAGCAGTACTTC.